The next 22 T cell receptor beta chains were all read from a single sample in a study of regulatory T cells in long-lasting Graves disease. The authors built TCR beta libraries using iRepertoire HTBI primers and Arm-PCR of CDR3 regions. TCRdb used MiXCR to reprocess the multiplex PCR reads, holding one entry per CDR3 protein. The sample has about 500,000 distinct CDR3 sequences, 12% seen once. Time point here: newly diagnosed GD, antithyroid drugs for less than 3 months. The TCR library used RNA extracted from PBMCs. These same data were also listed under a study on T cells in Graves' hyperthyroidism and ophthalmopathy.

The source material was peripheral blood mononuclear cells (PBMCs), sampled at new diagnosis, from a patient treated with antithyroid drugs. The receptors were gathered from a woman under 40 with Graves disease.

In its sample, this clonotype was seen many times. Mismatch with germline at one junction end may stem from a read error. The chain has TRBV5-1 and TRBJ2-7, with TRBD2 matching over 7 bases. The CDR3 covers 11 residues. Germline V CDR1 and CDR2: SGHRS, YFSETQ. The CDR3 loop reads CASGDSYEQYF. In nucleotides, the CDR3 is TGTGCCAGCGGGGACTCCTACGAGCAGTACTTC.

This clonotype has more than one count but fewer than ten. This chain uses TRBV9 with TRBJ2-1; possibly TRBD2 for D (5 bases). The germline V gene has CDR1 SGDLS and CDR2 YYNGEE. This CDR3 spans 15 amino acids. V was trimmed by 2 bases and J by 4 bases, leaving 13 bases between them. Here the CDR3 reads CASSVVGVGYNEQFF. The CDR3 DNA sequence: TGTGCCAGCAGCGTGGTGGGAGTGGGTTACAATGAGCAGTTCTTC. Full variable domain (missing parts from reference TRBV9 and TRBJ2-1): DSGVTQTPKHLITATGQRVTLRCSPRSGDLSVYWYQQSLDQGLQFLIQYYNGEERAKGNILERFSAQQFPDLHSELNLSSLELGDSALYFCASSVVGVGYNEQFFGPGTRLTVL.

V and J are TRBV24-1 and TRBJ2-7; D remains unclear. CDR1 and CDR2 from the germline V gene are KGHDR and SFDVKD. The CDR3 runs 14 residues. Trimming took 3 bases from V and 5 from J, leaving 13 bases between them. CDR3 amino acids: CATSDQTRIHEQYF. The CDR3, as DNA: TGTGCCACCAGTGATCAGACCCGGATCCACGAGCAGTACTTC.

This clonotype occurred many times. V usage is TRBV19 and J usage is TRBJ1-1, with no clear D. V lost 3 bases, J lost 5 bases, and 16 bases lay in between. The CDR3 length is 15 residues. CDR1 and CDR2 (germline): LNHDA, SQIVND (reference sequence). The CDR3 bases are TGTGCCAGTAGTATTTCCGGGGTAAAGAATACTGAAGCTTTCTTT. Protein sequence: CASSISGVKNTEAFF. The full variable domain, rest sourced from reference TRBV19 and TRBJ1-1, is DGGITQSPKYLFRKEGQNVTLSCEQNLNHDAMYWYRQDPGQGLRLIYYSQIVNDFQKGDIAEGYSVSREKKESFPLTVTSAQKNPTAFYLCASSISGVKNTEAFFGQGTRLTVV.

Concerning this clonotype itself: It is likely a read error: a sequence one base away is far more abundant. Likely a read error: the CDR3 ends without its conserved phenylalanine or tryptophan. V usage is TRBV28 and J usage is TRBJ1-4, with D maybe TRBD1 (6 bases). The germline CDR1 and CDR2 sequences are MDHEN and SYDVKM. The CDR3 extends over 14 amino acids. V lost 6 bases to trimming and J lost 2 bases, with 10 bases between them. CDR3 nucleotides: TGTGCCAGCAGCCCAGGGGTGACTAATGAAAAACTGTTTTCT. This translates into CASSPGVTNEKLFS.

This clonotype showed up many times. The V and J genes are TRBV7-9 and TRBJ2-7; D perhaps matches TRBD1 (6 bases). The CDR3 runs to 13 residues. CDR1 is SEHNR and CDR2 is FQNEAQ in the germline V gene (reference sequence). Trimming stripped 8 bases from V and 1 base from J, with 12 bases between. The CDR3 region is CASFRTVSYEQYF. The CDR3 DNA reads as TGTGCCAGCTTCCGGACAGTATCCTACGAGCAGTACTTC. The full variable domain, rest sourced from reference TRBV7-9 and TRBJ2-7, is DTGVSQNPRHKITKRGQNVTFRCDPISEHNRLYWYRQTLGQGPEFLTYFQNEAQLEKSRLLSDRFSAERPKGSFSTLEIQRTEQGDSAMYLCASFRTVSYEQYFGPGTRLTVT.

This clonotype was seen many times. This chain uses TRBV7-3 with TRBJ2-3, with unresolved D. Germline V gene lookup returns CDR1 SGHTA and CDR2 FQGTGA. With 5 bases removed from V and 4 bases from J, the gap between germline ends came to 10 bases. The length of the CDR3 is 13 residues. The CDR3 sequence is CASSQDAPDTQYF. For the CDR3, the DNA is TGTGCCAGCAGCCAGGACGCCCCAGATACGCAGTATTTT.

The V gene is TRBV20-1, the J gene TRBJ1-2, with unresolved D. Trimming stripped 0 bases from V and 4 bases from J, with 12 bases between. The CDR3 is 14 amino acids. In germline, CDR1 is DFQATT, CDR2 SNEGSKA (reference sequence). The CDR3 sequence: CSARDTVVGYGYTF. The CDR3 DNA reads TGCAGTGCTAGAGATACAGTTGTCGGCTATGGCTACACCTTC.

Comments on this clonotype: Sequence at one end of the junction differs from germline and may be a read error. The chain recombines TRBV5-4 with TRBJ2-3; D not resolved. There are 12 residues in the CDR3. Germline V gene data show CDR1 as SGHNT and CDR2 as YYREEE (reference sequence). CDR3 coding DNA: TGTACCAGCAGCCTCCCCACAGATACGCAGTATTTT. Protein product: CTSSLPTDTQYF.

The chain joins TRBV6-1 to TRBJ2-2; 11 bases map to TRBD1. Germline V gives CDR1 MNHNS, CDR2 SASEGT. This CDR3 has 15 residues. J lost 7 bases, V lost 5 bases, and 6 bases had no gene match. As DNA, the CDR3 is TGTGCCAGCAGTCACCGGACAGGGGGCCGCGGGGAGCTGTTTTTT. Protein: CASSHRTGGRGELFF.

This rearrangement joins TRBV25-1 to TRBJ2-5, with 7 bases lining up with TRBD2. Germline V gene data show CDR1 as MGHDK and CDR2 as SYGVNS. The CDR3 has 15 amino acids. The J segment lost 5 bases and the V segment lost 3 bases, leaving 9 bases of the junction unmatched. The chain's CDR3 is CASSDPGLGAETQYF. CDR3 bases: TGTGCCAGCAGTGATCCCGGACTAGGTGCGGAGACCCAGTACTTC.

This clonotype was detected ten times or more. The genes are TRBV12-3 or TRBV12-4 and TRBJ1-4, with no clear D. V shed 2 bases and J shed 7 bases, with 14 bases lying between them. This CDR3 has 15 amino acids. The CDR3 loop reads CASSLHRRGSEKLFF. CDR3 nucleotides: TGTGCCAGCAGTTTACACCGGCGGGGTAGTGAAAAACTGTTTTTT.

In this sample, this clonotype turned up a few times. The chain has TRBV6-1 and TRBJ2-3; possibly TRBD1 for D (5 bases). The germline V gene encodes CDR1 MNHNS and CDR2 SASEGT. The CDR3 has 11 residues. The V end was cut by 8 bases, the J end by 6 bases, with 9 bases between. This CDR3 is CASGAPDTQYF. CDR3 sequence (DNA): TGTGCCAGCGGGGCTCCCGATACGCAGTATTTT.

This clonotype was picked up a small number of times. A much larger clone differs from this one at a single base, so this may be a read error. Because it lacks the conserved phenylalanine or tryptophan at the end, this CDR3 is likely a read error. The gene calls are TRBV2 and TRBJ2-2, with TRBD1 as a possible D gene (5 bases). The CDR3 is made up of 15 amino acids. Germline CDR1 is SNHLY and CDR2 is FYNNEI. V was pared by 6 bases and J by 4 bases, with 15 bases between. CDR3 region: CASRAGNPGTGELFL. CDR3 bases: TGTGCCAGCAGAGCAGGGAACCCAGGCACCGGGGAGCTGTTTCTT.

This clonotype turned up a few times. The CDR3 DNA reads as TGTGCCGGCCGACCTTTTCAGGGGTATTCACCCCTCCACTTT. Amino acids: CAGRPFQGYSPLHF. This rearrangement joins TRBV28 to TRBJ1-6; D is possibly TRBD1 (6 bases). CDR1 MDHEN and CDR2 SYDVKM come from the germline V gene. CDR3 length equals 14 residues. V was trimmed by 11 bases and J by 8 bases, leaving 19 bases between them.

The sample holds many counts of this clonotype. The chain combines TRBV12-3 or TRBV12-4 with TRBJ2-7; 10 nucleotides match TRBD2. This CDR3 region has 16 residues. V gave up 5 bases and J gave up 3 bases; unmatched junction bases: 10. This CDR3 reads CASSPRIAGGLYEQYF. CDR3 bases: TGTGCCAGCAGTCCTAGAATAGCGGGAGGACTCTACGAGCAGTACTTC.

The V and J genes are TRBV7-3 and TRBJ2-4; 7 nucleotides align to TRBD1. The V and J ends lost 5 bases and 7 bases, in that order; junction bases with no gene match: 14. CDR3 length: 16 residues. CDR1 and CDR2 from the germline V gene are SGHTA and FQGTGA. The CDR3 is CASSPQGQVHPNIQYF. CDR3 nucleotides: TGTGCCAGCAGCCCTCAAGGACAGGTCCACCCCAACATTCAGTACTTC.

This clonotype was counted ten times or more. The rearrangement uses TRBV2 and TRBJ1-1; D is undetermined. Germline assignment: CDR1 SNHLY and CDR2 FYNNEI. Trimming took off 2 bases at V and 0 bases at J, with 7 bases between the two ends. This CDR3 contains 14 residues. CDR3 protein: CASSEWALNTEAFF. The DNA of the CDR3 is TGTGCCAGCAGTGAATGGGCCCTGAACACTGAAGCTTTCTTT.

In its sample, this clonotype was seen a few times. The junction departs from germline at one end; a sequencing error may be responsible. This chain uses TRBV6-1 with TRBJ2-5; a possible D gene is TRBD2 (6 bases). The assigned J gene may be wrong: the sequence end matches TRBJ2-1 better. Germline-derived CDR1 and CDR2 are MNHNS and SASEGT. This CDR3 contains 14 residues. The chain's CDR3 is CASSRRAPPNGQFF. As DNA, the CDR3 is TGTGCCAGCAGTCGGAGGGCCCCTCCAAATGGGCAGTTCTTC.

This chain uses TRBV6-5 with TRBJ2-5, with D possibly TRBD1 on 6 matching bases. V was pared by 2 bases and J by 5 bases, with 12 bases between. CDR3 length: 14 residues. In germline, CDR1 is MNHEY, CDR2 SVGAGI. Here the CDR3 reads CASSYGRGLETQYF. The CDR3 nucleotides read TGTGCCAGCAGTTACGGCAGGGGTCTGGAGACCCAGTACTTC.

The CDR3 DNA follows: TGTGCCAGCAGTTTAGCGGGAAGAGTAGAGACCGGGGAGCTGTTTTTT. This translates into CASSLAGRVETGELFF. The genes are TRBV2 and TRBJ2-2, with 8 bases fitting TRBD2. With V trimmed by 5 bases and J by 5 bases, 10 bases remained unmatched. CDR1 is SNHLY, CDR2 FYNNEI, per germline. This CDR3 contains 16 residues.

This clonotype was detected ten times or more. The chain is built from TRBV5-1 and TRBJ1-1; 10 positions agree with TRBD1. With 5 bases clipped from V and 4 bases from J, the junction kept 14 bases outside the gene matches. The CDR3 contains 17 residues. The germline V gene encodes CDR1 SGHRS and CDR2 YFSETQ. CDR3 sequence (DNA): TGCGCCAGCAGTGACTCCGGACGGGGACAGGGGAGCACTGAAGCTTTCTTT. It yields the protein CASSDSGRGQGSTEAFF.